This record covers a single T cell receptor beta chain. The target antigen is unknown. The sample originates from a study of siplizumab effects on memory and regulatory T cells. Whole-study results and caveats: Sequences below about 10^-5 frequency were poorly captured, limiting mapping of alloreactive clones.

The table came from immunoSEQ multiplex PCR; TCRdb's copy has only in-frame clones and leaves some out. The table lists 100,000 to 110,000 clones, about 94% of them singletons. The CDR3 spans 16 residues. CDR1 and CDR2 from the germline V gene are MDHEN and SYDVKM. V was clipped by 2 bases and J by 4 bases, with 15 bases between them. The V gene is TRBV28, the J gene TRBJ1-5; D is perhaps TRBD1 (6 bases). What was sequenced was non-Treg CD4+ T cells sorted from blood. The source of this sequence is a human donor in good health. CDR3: CASSLGTPGPNQPQHF. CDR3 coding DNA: TGTGCCAGCAGTTTAGGGACACCAGGGCCAAATCAGCCCCAGCATTTT.